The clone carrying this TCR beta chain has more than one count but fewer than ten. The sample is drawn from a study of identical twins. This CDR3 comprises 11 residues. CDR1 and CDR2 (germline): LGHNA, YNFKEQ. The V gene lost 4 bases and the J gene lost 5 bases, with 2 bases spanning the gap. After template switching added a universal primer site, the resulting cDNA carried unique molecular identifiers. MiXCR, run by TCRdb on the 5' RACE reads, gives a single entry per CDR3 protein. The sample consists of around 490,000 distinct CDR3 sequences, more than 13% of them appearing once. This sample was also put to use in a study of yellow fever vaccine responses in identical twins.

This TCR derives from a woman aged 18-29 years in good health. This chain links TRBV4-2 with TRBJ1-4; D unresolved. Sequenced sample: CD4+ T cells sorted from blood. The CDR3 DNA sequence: TGTGCCAGCAGCCGGAATGAAAAACTGTTTTTT. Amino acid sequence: CASSRNEKLFF.